These 27 T cell receptor beta chains came from one sample sequenced in a study of human T cells and chemical hapten exposure. Each CDR3 protein is one row after TCRdb ran MiXCR on the RACE reads. The sample shows around 45,000 distinct CDR3 sequences, around 4% of them seen only once. The time point here: healthy volunteer bleed at 6 weeks. The total RNA was obtained from whole blood that was not fractionated. Sequencing used whole blood. The receptors shown here come from a human donor in good health. Some clones in this sample may be carry-over from other donors' samples.

This clonotype showed up many times. The chain links TRBV3-1 to TRBJ2-5; TRBD2 agrees at 7 bases. Germline CDR1 reads LGHDT; CDR2 reads YNNKEL (reference sequence). V was pared by 0 bases and J by 4 bases, with 5 bases of the junction left unmatched. The CDR3 totals 15 residues. The CDR3: CASSQEGGRVETQYF. For the CDR3, the DNA is TGTGCCAGCAGCCAAGAGGGCGGGAGAGTAGAGACCCAGTACTTC.

This clonotype was seen at least ten times. The chain employs TRBV28 and TRBJ2-6, with TRBD1 identical over 11 bases. CDR1 and CDR2 from the germline V gene are MDHEN and SYDVKM. Unmatched junction bases numbered 10, after V lost 2 bases and J lost 1 base. The CDR3 runs 20 residues. This chain's CDR3 is CASSLVSGTGGPSGANVLTF. The CDR3 nucleotides read TGTGCCAGCAGTTTAGTGTCAGGGACAGGGGGGCCATCTGGGGCCAACGTCCTGACTTTC.

This clonotype was seen repeatedly, ten times or more. The CDR3 DNA sequence: TGTGCCACCAGTGACCGGCCCGAGACAGGGGTTATATCTGAGCAGTTCTTC. Amino acids: CATSDRPETGVISEQFF. The chain couples TRBV24-1 to TRBJ2-1; TRBD1 aligns across 8 bases. Germline CDR1 and CDR2: KGHDR and SFDVKD. V shed 4 bases, J shed 9 bases, and the junction held 16 bases outside the gene matches. This CDR3 has 17 amino acids.

The V call is TRBV7-2, the J call TRBJ2-3, with TRBD2 matching 8 bases. Germline assignment: CDR1 SGHTA and CDR2 FQGNSA. With V trimmed by 0 bases and J by 4 bases, 0 bases remained unmatched. This CDR3 region has 14 residues. CDR3 sequence reads: CASSLAGLADTQYF. CDR3 bases: TGTGCCAGCAGCTTAGCGGGACTAGCAGATACGCAGTATTTT.

This clonotype was recorded at least ten times. The genes are TRBV28 and TRBJ1-5; the match to TRBD1 covers 9 bases. Per germline, CDR1 MDHEN and CDR2 SYDVKM. The V and J ends lost 4 bases and 2 bases, in that order; junction bases with no gene match: 3. The CDR3 totals 15 residues. This CDR3 reads CASSSGQGGNQPQHF. CDR3 nucleotide sequence: TGTGCCAGCAGTTCGGGACAGGGTGGCAATCAGCCCCAGCATTTT. Filled out from reference TRBV28 and TRBJ1-5, the complete variable domain reads DVKVTQSSRYLVKRTGEKVFLECVQDMDHENMFWYRQDPGLGLRLIYFSYDVKMKEKGDIPEGYSVSREKKERFSLILESASTNQTSMYLCASSSGQGGNQPQHFGDGTRLSIL.

The sample holds one count of this clonotype. A junction end diverges from the germline sequence, so it may reflect a read error. This chain uses TRBV12-3 or TRBV12-4 with TRBJ1-5; maybe TRBD1 (6 bases). This CDR3 has 14 residues. The CDR3, as DNA: TGTGCCAGCGGTTTGGACAGCTTCAATCAGCCCCAGCATTTT. Translation gives CASGLDSFNQPQHF.

This clonotype has at least ten counts. The rearrangement uses TRBV7-2 and TRBJ1-2; D gene unclear. The germline V gene encodes CDR1 SGHTA and CDR2 FQGNSA. CDR3 size: 14 residues. V was clipped by 4 bases and J by 10 bases, with 19 bases between them. CDR3 residues: CASSSALGPEDYTF. The CDR3 nucleotides are TGTGCCAGCAGCTCCGCCCTAGGACCGGAGGACTACACCTTC.

This clonotype was observed many times. This sequence joins TRBV5-6 and TRBJ2-1, with TRBD1 identical over 7 bases. Germline V lookup: CDR1 SGHDT, CDR2 YYEEEE. The ends lost 5 bases at V and 4 bases at J; junction bases unmatched: 12. The CDR3 totals 16 residues. CDR3 sequence: CASSLSGQVTYNEQFF. The CDR3, as DNA: TGTGCCAGCAGTTTGAGTGGACAGGTCACTTACAATGAGCAGTTCTTC.

V and J are TRBV20-1 and TRBJ1-2; 7 bases align to TRBD1. After removal of 7 bases from V and 6 bases from J, the junction contained 2 bases not matched to a gene. Germline CDR1 DFQATT, CDR2 SNEGSKA (reference sequence). The CDR3 contains 10 residues. The CDR3, as DNA: TGCAGTGTAGGGGGCAATGGCTACACCTTC. Its translation is CSVGGNGYTF.

Only a few counts were recorded for this clonotype. The gene calls are TRBV12-3 or TRBV12-4 and TRBJ1-5; D perhaps matches TRBD1 (5 bases). This CDR3 is built from 14 residues. V was trimmed by 6 bases and J by 5 bases, leaving 14 bases between them. CDR3: CASRAYGGDQPQHF. The CDR3 nucleotides are TGTGCCAGCAGGGCCTACGGAGGGGATCAGCCCCAGCATTTT.

This clonotype occurred many times. This chain uses TRBV4-1 with TRBJ2-7; perhaps TRBD2 as D (5 bases). V lost 4 bases to trimming and J lost 0 bases, with 10 bases between them. Germline V gene data show CDR1 as MGHRA and CDR2 as YSYEKL. The CDR3 is 14 residues long. The CDR3 here is CASSPRESSYEQYF. In nucleotides, the CDR3 is TGCGCCAGCAGCCCACGGGAAAGCTCCTACGAGCAGTACTTC.

This clonotype was seen repeatedly, ten times or more. V and J are TRBV28 and TRBJ2-1; D tentatively fits TRBD1 or TRBD2 (5 bases each). V was cut by 6 bases and J by 7 bases, with 13 bases left in between. The germline gives CDR1 MDHEN, CDR2 SYDVKM. The CDR3 contains 13 residues. CDR3 residues: CASSLGELNEQFF. The CDR3, as DNA: TGTGCCAGCAGCTTAGGGGAGTTAAATGAGCAGTTCTTC.

This clonotype was seen many times. The chain joins TRBV18 to TRBJ2-3; 12 bases line up with TRBD2. V lost 0 bases to trimming and J lost 6 bases; unmatched junction nucleotides: 4. The CDR3 covers 16 residues. Germline V gives CDR1 KGHSH, CDR2 LQKENI. In nucleotides, the CDR3 is TGTGCCAGCTCACCACCTTCCCTAGCGGGAGGGGATACGCAGTATTTT. This translates into CASSPPSLAGGDTQYF.

The chain combines TRBV7-2 with TRBJ1-4, with D uncertain. The CDR3 extends over 15 amino acids. The germline V gene encodes CDR1 SGHTA and CDR2 FQGNSA. V was shortened by 1 base and J by 0 bases, with 6 bases between the two germline ends. This CDR3 reads CASSLVRSTNEKLFF. CDR3 bases: TGTGCCAGCAGCTTAGTCAGATCAACTAATGAAAAACTGTTTTTT.

This clonotype showed up many times. The chain is built from TRBV2 and TRBJ2-2; D is unclear. The CDR3 runs to 14 residues. V was cut by 7 bases and J by 0 bases, with 9 bases left in between. Germline values: CDR1 SNHLY, CDR2 FYNNEI. The CDR3 coding sequence is TGTGCCAGCACCTTGGTGGCGAACACCGGGGAGCTGTTTTTT. Translated, it gives CASTLVANTGELFF.

This clonotype was counted ten times or more. DNA for the CDR3: TGTGCCATCAGTGAGTCTCTGGCAGTAAGCTCCTACGAGCAGTACTTC. This encodes CAISESLAVSSYEQYF. The chain joins TRBV10-3 to TRBJ2-7; D gene unclear. CDR3 length: 16 residues. Germline CDR1 reads ENHRY; CDR2 reads SYGVKD. The V gene lost 0 bases and the J gene lost 0 bases, with 12 bases spanning the gap.

This clonotype was recorded at least ten times. J is TRBJ2-3 and V is TRBV12-3 or TRBV12-4; D gene ambiguous. The CDR3 contains 13 residues. Trimming took 4 bases from V and 6 from J, leaving 11 bases between them. The CDR3 coding sequence is TGTGCCAGCAGTTCAACCAGTAAGGATACGCAGTATTTT. Translating it yields CASSSTSKDTQYF.

Ten or more counts support this clonotype. The chain uses TRBV15 and TRBJ2-2; TRBD1 matches at 12 bases. The germline gives CDR1 LNHNV, CDR2 YYDKDF (reference sequence). The trim removed 1 base at V and 4 bases at J, leaving 7 bases unmatched. This CDR3 has 18 amino acids. The CDR3 DNA is TGTGCCACCAGCAGAGCGGGGACAGGGGGCTACCTCACCGGGGAGCTGTTTTTT. It codes for CATSRAGTGGYLTGELFF.

The V call is TRBV28, the J call TRBJ1-1; no clear D gene. This CDR3 spans 13 amino acids. Germline V lookup: CDR1 MDHEN, CDR2 SYDVKM. V lost 8 bases to trimming and J lost 1 base, with 11 bases between them. The CDR3 DNA is TGTGCCAGCGCGATTGGAAGGAACACTGAAGCTTTCTTT. Its protein product is CASAIGRNTEAFF.

This clonotype was counted at least ten times. This chain links TRBV24-1 with TRBJ2-3, with 8 bases identical to TRBD2. From germline, CDR1 is KGHDR and CDR2 SFDVKD. The junction had 10 bases not matched to a gene; V was cut back by 1 base and J by 2 bases. The CDR3 consists of 18 residues. In DNA form, the CDR3 reads TGTGCCACCAGTGATTTTTTCGCTGCGGGAGGCCACACAGATACGCAGTATTTT. This gives the protein CATSDFFAAGGHTDTQYF.

This clonotype was observed many times. The chain links TRBV7-9 to TRBJ2-7; TRBD1 agrees at 8 bases. The V gene end was trimmed by 3 bases and the J gene end by 6 bases; junction bases not matched to a gene: 1. Germline CDR1 SEHNR, CDR2 FQNEAQ (reference sequence). The CDR3 length is 12 residues. The CDR3 is CASSFTGGEQYF. CDR3 coding DNA: TGTGCCAGCAGCTTTACAGGGGGCGAGCAGTACTTC.

This clonotype was seen many times. The chain has TRBV20-1 and TRBJ2-6; 7 bases are a match to TRBD1. The CDR3 is made up of 18 amino acids. CDR1 DFQATT and CDR2 SNEGSKA come from the germline V gene (reference sequence). V lost 6 bases, J lost 0 bases, and 14 bases stayed unmatched. As DNA, the CDR3 is TGCAGTGCGGGCACCTGGGACAGCTATCACTCTGGGGCCAACGTCCTGACTTTC. Encoded protein: CSAGTWDSYHSGANVLTF.

This clonotype was recorded many times. The genes are TRBV12-3 or TRBV12-4 and TRBJ2-7, with TRBD2 matching 11 bases. With 3 bases clipped from V and 7 bases from J, the junction kept 14 bases outside the gene matches. This CDR3 spans 17 amino acids. CDR3 sequence reads: CASSLPISGRASKEQYF. CDR3 in DNA: TGTGCCAGCAGTTTGCCCATTAGCGGGAGGGCCTCTAAGGAGCAGTACTTC.

This clonotype was counted many times. The chain has TRBV6-5 and TRBJ1-5; 9 nucleotides align to TRBD1. Looked up from germline, CDR1 is MNHEY and CDR2 is SVGAGI. This CDR3 comprises 15 residues. V was pared by 5 bases and J by 7 bases, with 9 bases of the junction left unmatched. Here the CDR3 reads CASSPLGTGKQPQHF. The CDR3 DNA reads TGTGCCAGCAGTCCGCTTGGGACAGGGAAGCAGCCCCAGCATTTT.

There are many counts of this clonotype. The gene calls are TRBV29-1 and TRBJ2-4; tentative D call: TRBD2 (7 bases). Germline V gene data show CDR1 as SQVTM and CDR2 as ANQGSEA. V lost 7 bases and J lost 1, with 17 bases in between. There are 15 residues in the CDR3. In nucleotides, the CDR3 is TGCAGCGCCTTTTCAGGGGAGGGGGCCAAAAACATTCAGTACTTC. This codes for CSAFSGEGAKNIQYF. Combining the CDR3 with reference TRBV29-1 and TRBJ2-4 gives the whole variable domain SAVISQKPSRDICQRGTSLTIQCQVDSQVTMMFWYRQQPGQSLTLIATANQGSEATYESGFVIDKFPISRPNLTFSTLTVSNMSPEDSSIYLCSAFSGEGAKNIQYFGAGTRLSVL.

There are a few counts of this clonotype. CDR3 nucleotides: TGTGCCAGCAGTCCCCCCCAAGCGGGAGGAACGGTCGGGGAGCTGTTTTTT. Translated: CASSPPQAGGTVGELFF. The V call is TRBV27, the J call TRBJ2-2, with 9 bases that match TRBD2. V gave up 5 bases and J gave up 7 bases; unmatched junction bases: 14. The CDR3 length is 17 residues. Germline V gives CDR1 MNHEY, CDR2 SMNVEV (reference sequence).

Many counts were recorded for this clonotype. The V and J genes are TRBV5-1 and TRBJ1-1, with D maybe TRBD1 (6 bases). This CDR3 has 15 amino acids. CDR1 and CDR2 from the germline V gene are SGHRS and YFSETQ. V was clipped by 5 bases and J by 5 bases, with 19 bases between them. The CDR3 DNA follows: TGCGCCAGCAGTCCCGGGGCCTCCCAGGGGACTGAAGCTTTCTTT. Protein sequence: CASSPGASQGTEAFF. Variable domain in full (rest from reference TRBV5-1 and TRBJ1-1): KAGVTQTPRYLIKTRGQQVTLSCSPISGHRSVSWYQQTPGQGLQFLFEYFSETQRNKGNFPGRFSGRQFSNSRSEMNVSTLELGDSALYLCASSPGASQGTEAFFGQGTRLTVV.